This T cell receptor (beta chain) appears in the sequencing data of a study of blood T cell repertoires in COVID-19. Study context: The analysed material was cDNA or gDNA that came from T cells, B-cell-depleted T cells, or PBMCs.

Germline V gene lookup returns CDR1 GTSNPN and CDR2 SVGIG (reference sequence). The germline V and J ends were trimmed by 2 bases and 4 bases, with 9 bases remaining between them. This CDR3 contains 14 residues. Only in-frame clones appear in the TCRdb table, and some are missing; sequencing was by immunoSEQ multiplex PCR. The sample shows approximately 270,000 clones, roughly 89% of them seen only once. The age range of participants was 18 to 89 years, with residence in about 25 US areas. Participants were placed into cohorts based on the clinical history they reported. Each recovered donor of Cohort 3 presented with two negative PCRs, clearance, or symptom resolution.

Material for sequencing was PBMCs or T cells enriched from blood (not recorded which). The V and J genes are TRBV30 and TRBJ2-6; TRBD1 might be the D (6 bases). This sequence was found in a woman aged 55-75 years who had recovered from COVID-19. The CDR3 reads CAWSRGTGANVLTF. CDR3 nucleotides: TGTGCCTGGAGTAGGGGGACCGGGGCCAACGTCCTGACTTTC.